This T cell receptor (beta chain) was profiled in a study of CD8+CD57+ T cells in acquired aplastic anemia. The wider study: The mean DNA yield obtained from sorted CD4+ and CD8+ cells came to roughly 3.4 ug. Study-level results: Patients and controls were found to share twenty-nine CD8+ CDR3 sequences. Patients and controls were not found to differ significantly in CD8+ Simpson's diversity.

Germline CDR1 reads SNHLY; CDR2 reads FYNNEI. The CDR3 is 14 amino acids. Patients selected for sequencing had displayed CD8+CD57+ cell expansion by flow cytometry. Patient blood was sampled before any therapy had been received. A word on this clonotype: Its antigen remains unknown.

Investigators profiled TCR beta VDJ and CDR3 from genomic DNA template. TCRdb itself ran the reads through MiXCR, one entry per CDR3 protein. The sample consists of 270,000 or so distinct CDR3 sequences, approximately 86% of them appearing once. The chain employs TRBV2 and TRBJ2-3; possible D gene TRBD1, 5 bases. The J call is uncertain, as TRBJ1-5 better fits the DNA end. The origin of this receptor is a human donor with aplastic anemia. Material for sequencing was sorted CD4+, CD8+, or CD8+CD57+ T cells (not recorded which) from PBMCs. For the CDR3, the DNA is TGTGCCAGCAGTGAGGGGGGAGGTTCTCATCCCCAGCATTTT. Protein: CASSEGGGSHPQHF.